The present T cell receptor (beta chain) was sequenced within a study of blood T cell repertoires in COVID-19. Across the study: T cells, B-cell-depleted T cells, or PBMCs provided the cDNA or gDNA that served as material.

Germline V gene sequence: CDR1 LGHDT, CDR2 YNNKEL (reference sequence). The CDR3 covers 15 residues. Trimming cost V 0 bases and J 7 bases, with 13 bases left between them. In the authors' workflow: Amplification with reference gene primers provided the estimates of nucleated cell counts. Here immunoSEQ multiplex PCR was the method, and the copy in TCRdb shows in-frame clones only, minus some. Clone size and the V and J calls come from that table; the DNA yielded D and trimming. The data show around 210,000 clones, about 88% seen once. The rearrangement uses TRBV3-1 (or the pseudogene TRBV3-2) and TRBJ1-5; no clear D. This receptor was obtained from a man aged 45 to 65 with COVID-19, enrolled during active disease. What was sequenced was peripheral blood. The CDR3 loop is CASSQDGSGLQPQHF. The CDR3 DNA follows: TGTGCCAGCAGCCAAGACGGGTCGGGGTTGCAGCCCCAGCATTTT.